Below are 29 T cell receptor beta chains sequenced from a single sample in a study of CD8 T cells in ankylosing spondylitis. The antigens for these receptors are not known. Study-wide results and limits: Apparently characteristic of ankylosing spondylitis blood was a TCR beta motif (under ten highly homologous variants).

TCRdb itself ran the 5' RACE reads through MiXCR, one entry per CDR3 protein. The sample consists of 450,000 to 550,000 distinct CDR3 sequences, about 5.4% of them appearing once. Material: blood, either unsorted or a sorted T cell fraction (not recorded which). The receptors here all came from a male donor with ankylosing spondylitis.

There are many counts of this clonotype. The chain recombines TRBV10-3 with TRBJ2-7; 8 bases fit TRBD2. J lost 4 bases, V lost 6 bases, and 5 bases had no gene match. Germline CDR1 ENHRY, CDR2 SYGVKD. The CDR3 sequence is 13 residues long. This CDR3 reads CAIRTSASYEQYF. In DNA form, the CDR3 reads TGTGCCATCAGGACTAGCGCATCATACGAGCAGTACTTC.

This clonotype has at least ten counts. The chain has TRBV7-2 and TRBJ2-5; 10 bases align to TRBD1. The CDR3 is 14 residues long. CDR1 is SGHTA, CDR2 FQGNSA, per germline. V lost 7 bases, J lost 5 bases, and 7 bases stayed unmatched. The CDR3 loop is CASTVDRGRETQYF. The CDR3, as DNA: TGTGCCAGCACCGTTGACAGGGGGCGGGAGACCCAGTACTTC. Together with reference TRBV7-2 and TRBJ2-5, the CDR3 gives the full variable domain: GAGVSQSPSNKVTEKGKDVELRCDPISGHTALYWYRQSLGQGLEFLIYFQGNSAPDKSGLPSDRFSAERTGGSVSTLTIQRTQQEDSAVYLCASTVDRGRETQYFGPGTRLLVL.

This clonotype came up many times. The CDR3 loop is CAISDGSGGNTQYF. CDR3 bases: TGTGCCATCAGTGACGGTAGCGGGGGTAATACGCAGTATTTT. The V call is TRBV10-3, the J call TRBJ2-3; 9 nucleotides agree with TRBD2. The V segment lost 3 bases and the J segment 7 bases; nucleotides outside the gene matches: 5. Looked up from germline, CDR1 is ENHRY and CDR2 is SYGVKD. This CDR3 spans 14 amino acids.

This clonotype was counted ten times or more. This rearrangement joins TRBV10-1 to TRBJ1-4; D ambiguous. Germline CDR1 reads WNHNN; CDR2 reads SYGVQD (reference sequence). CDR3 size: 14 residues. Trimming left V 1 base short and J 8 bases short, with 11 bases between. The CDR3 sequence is CASSEYRFGEKLFF. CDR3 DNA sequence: TGCGCCAGCAGTGAGTACCGGTTCGGGGAAAAACTGTTTTTT.

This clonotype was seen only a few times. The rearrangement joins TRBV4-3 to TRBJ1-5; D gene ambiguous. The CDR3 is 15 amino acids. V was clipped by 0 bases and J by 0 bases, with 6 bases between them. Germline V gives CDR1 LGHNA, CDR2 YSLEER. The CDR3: CASSQEAVSNQPQHF. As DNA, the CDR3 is TGCGCCAGCAGCCAAGAGGCAGTTAGCAATCAGCCCCAGCATTTT.

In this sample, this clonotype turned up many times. The CDR3 protein is CSALRPGTGKSPLHF. For the CDR3, the DNA is TGCAGTGCGTTAAGACCCGGGACAGGGAAATCACCCCTCCACTTT. This chain uses TRBV20-1 with TRBJ1-6; TRBD1 matches at 9 bases. J gave up 10 bases and V 6 bases, and 13 bases lay outside the gene matches. CDR3 length: 15 amino acids. Germline CDR1 DFQATT, CDR2 SNEGSKA (reference sequence).

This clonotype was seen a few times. The CDR3 loop reads CASSLGSADQPQHF. The CDR3 nucleotides read TGTGCCAGCAGCTTGGGTTCGGCGGATCAGCCCCAGCATTTT. The V and J genes are TRBV5-6 and TRBJ1-5; the D is unclear. V was trimmed by 0 bases and J by 5 bases, leaving 9 bases between them. The germline V gene encodes CDR1 SGHDT and CDR2 YYEEEE. The CDR3 runs to 14 residues.

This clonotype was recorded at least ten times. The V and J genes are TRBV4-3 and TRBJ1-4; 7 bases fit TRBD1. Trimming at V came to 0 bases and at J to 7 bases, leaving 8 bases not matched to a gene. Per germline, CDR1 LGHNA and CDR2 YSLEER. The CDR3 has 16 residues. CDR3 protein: CASSQDLRQGGEKLFF. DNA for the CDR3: TGCGCCAGCAGCCAAGATTTACGACAGGGCGGTGAAAAACTGTTTTTT.

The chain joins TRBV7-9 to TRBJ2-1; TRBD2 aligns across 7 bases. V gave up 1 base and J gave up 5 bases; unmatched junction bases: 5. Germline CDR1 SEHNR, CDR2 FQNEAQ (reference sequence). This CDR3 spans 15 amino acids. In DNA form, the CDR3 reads TGTGCCAGCAGCTTAGTCCGACTAGCTAACAATGAGCAGTTCTTC. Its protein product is CASSLVRLANNEQFF.

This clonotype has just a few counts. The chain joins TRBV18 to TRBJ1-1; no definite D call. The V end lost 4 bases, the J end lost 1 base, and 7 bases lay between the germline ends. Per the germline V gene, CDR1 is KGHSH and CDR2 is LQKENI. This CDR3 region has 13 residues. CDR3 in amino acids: CASSQEQNTEAFF. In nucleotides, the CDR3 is TGTGCCAGCTCACAGGAGCAGAACACTGAAGCTTTCTTT.

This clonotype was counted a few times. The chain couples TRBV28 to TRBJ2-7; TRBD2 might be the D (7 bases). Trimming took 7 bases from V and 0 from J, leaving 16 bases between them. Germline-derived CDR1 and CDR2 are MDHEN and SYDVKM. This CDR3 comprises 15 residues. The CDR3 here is CASTQRRGHSYEQYF. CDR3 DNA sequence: TGTGCCAGCACTCAAAGGCGGGGGCACTCCTACGAGCAGTACTTC.

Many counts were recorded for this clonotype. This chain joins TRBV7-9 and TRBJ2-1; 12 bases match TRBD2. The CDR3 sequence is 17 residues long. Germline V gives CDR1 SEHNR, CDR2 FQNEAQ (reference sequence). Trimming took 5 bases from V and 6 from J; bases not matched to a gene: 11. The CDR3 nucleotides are TGTGCCAGCAGCAGACCGACTAGCGGGAGTGTCGGCAATGAGCAGTTCTTC. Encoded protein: CASSRPTSGSVGNEQFF.

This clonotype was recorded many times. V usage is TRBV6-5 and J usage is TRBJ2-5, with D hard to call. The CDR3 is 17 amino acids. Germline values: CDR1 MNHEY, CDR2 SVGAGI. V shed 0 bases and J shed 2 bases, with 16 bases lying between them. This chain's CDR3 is CASSYSIVGPDQETQYF. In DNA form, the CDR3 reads TGTGCCAGCAGTTACTCGATCGTCGGTCCAGATCAAGAGACCCAGTACTTC.

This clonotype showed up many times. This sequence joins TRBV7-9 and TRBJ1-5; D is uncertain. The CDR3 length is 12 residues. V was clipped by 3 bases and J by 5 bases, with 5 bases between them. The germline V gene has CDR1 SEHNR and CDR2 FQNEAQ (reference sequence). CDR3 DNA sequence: TGTGCCAGCAGCTTGTTTGATCAGCCCCAGCATTTT. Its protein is CASSLFDQPQHF.

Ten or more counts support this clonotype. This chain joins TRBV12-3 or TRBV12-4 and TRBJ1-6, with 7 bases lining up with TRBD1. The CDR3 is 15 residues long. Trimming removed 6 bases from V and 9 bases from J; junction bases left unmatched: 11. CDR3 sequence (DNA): TGTGCCAGCAGCCCCCGACAGGGAAATATTTCACCCCTCCACTTT. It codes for CASSPRQGNISPLHF.

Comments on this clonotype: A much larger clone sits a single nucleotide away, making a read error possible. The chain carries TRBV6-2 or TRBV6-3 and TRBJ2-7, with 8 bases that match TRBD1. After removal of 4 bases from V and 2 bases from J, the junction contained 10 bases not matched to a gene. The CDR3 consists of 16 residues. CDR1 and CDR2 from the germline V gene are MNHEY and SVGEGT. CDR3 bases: TGTGCCAGCAGTTGGTCCTCGGCAGGGGGCACCTACGAGCAGTACTTC. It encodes CASSWSSAGGTYEQYF.

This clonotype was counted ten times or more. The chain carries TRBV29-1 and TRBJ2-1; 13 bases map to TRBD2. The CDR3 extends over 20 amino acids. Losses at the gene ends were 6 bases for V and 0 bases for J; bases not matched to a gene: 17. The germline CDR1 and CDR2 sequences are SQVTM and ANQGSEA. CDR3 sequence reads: CSVPLLLTSGRPSSYNEQFF. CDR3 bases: TGCAGCGTCCCCCTACTATTGACTAGCGGGAGGCCTAGCTCCTACAATGAGCAGTTCTTC.

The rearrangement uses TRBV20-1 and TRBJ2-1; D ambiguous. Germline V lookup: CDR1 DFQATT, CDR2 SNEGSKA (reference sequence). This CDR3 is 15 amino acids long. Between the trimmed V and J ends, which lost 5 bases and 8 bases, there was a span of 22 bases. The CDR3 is CSALFPFGPIDEQFF. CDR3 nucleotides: TGCAGTGCTCTTTTCCCTTTTGGACCTATCGATGAGCAGTTCTTC.

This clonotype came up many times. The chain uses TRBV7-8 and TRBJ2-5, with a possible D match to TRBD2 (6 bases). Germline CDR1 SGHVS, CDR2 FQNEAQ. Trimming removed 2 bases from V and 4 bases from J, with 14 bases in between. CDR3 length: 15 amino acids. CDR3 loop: CASSLRLAPLETQYF. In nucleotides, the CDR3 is TGTGCCAGCAGCTTAAGGCTAGCGCCGCTAGAGACCCAGTACTTC.

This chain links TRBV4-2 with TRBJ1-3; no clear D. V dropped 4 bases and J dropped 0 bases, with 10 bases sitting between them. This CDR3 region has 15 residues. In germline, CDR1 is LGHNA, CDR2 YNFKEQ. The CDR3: CASSPHGSSGNTIYF. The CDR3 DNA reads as TGTGCCAGCAGCCCCCACGGTAGCTCTGGAAACACCATATATTTT.

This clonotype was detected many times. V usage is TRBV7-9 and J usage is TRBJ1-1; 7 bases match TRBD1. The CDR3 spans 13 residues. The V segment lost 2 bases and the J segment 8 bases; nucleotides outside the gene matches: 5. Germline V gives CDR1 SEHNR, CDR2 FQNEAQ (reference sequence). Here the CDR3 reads CASSLRGPGEAFF. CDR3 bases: TGTGCCAGCAGCTTAAGGGGGCCAGGGGAAGCTTTCTTT.

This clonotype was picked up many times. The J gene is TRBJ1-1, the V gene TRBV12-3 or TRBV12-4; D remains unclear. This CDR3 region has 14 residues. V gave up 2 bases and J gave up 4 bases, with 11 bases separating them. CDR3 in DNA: TGTGCCAGCAGTTTATGGGCTTCGGGCACTGAAGCTTTCTTT. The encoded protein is CASSLWASGTEAFF.

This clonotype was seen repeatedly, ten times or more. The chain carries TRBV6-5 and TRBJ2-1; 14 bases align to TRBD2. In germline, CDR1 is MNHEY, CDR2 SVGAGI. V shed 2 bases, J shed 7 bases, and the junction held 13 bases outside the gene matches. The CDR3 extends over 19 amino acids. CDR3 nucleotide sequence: TGTGCCAGCAGTTACCGCAGACTAGCGGGAGGGCCGAATCGGAATGAGCAGTTCTTC. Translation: CASSYRRLAGGPNRNEQFF.

As DNA, the CDR3 is TGCAGTGCTAGAGATCGGTATCTCGATGAGCAGTTCTTC. This codes for CSARDRYLDEQFF. The genes are TRBV20-1 and TRBJ2-1; D is unclear. Germline CDR1 reads DFQATT; CDR2 reads SNEGSKA (reference sequence). CDR3 length: 13 residues. Trimming stripped 0 bases from V and 8 bases from J, with 11 bases between.

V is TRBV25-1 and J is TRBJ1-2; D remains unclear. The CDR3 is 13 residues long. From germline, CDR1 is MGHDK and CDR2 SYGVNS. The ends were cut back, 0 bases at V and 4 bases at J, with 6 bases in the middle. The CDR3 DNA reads TGTGCCAGCAGTGAATATGCAGTCTATGGCTACACCTTC. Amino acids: CASSEYAVYGYTF.

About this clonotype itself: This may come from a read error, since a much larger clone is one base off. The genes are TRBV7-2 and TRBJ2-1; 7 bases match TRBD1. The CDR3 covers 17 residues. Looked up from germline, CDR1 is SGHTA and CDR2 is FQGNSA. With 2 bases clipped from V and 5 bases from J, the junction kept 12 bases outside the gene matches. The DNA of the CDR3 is TGTGCCAGCAGCTTAAGAGAAGGGACAGCAGTTCACAATGAGCAGTTCTTC. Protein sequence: CASSLREGTAVHNEQFF.

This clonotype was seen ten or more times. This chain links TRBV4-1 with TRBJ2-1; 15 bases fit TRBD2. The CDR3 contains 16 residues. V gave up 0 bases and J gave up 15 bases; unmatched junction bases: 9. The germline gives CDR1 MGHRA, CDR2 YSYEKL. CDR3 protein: CASSQDGLAGGPGAFF. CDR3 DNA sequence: TGCGCCAGCAGCCAAGACGGACTAGCGGGAGGGCCCGGGGCGTTCTTC.

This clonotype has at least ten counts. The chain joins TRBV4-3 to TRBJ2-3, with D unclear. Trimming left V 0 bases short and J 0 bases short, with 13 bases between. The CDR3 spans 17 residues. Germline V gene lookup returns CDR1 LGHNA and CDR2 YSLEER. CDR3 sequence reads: CASSQDRVAVSTDTQYF. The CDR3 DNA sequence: TGCGCCAGCAGCCAAGATAGAGTAGCCGTTAGCACAGATACGCAGTATTTT.

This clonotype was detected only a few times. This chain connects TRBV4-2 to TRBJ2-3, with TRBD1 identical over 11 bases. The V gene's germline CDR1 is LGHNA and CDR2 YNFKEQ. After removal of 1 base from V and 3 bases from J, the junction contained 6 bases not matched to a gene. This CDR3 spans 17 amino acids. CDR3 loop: CASSQGTGGFLTDTQYF. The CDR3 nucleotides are TGTGCCAGCAGCCAAGGGACAGGGGGCTTTCTGACAGATACGCAGTATTTT.